The 3 T cell receptor beta chains in this list originate from one sample, sequenced in a study of graft-versus-host responses after intestinal transplantation. TCRdb keeps only in-frame clones here, not all; method: immunoSEQ multiplex PCR. The sample has approximately 20,000 clones; approximately 92% are singletons. The sequencing here drew on PBMCs, taken roughly 260 days after intestinal transplant. These receptors were taken from a human patient who received an intestinal transplant, so some T cells may come from the graft donor.

J is TRBJ2-7 and V is TRBV5-6, with TRBD1 matching over 9 bases. The J segment lost 3 bases and the V segment lost 3 bases, leaving 4 bases of the junction unmatched. The CDR3 spans 14 residues. Germline CDR1 is SGHDT and CDR2 is YYEEEE. The CDR3 protein is CASSYGTGIYEQYF. The DNA for the CDR3 is TGTGCCAGCAGCTATGGGACAGGGATCTACGAGCAGTACTTC.

This clone was seen once. The chain has TRBV27 and TRBJ2-7, with D uncertain. Trimming pared 5 bases from V and 2 bases from J, leaving 10 bases between. The CDR3 covers 13 residues. CDR1 and CDR2 from the germline V gene are MNHEY and SMNVEV (reference sequence). CDR3 bases: TGTGCCAGCAGTGGACCCCCAACCTACGAGCAGTACTTC. Translated: CASSGPPTYEQYF.

This clone has more than one count but fewer than ten. The rearrangement joins TRBV7-9 to TRBJ2-5; no clear D gene. The germline V gene has CDR1 SEHNR and CDR2 FQNEAQ (reference sequence). The germline V and J ends were trimmed by 0 bases and 5 bases, with 4 bases remaining between them. CDR3 length equals 12 residues. The CDR3 spells CASSLAWETQYF. DNA for the CDR3: TGTGCCAGCAGCTTAGCGTGGGAGACCCAGTACTTC.